This is a list of T cell receptor beta chains from one sample in a study of CD8 T cells in Susac syndrome. TCRdb ran MiXCR on the immunoSEQ multiplex PCR reads and lists one entry per CDR3 protein. The table lists about 140,000 distinct CDR3 sequences, 95% of them singletons. Sequenced sample: CD4+ T cells from PBMCs. These TCRs come from a human donor with Susac syndrome. The CDR3 runs from the conserved cysteine through the conserved F or W. D genes are given only for firm matches. Expanded clones get a size class; other rows say once, few or many, or leave the size out.

clone_size d_call j_call v_call cdr3_aa cdr3_nt
. . TRBJ1-1 TRBV20-1 CSAEPGRLNTEAFF TGCAGTGCTGAGCCCGGGAGGTTGAACACTGAAGCTTTCTTT
. . TRBJ1-2 TRBV6-2/TRBV6-3 CASRYGRDTDGYTF TGTGCCAGCAGATATGGCCGGGACACCGATGGCTACACCTTC
. TRBD1 TRBJ1-1 TRBV28 CASTKDRGDTEAFF TGTGCCAGCACCAAGGACAGGGGGGACACTGAAGCTTTCTTT
. . TRBJ1-1 TRBV5-6 CASRVLPGEAFF TGTGCCAGCAGGGTACTCCCAGGGGAAGCTTTCTTT
. . TRBJ2-1 TRBV30 CAWSVRNLEQFF TGTGCCTGGAGTGTACGGAACTTAGAGCAGTTCTTC
. . TRBJ1-5 TRBV10-3 CAISWDTNQPQHF TGTGCCATCAGTTGGGACACTAATCAGCCCCAGCATTTT
. . TRBJ1-1 TRBV12-3/TRBV12-4 CASRLDITEAFF TGTGCCAGCAGATTAGACATCACTGAAGCTTTCTTT
. . TRBJ2-7 TRBV29-1 CSVGNTSPREQYF TGCAGCGTTGGAAACACCTCCCCGAGGGAGCAGTACTTC
once TRBD1 TRBJ2-7 TRBV2 CASKGPGQGTYEQYF TGTGCCAGCAAGGGTCCGGGACAGGGGACCTACGAGCAGTACTTC
. . TRBJ2-1 TRBV12-3/TRBV12-4 CASSTTGKGQFF TGTGCCAGCAGTACTACAGGGAAGGGGCAGTTCTTC
. . TRBJ1-2 TRBV12-3/TRBV12-4 CASSRTQASYGYTF TGTGCCAGCAGCCGAACCCAGGCGAGCTATGGCTACACCTTC
. . TRBJ1-1 TRBV30 CAWSVNGLNTEAFF TGTGCCTGGAGTGTAAATGGGCTGAACACTGAAGCTTTCTTT
. . TRBJ2-1 TRBV20-1 CSATPLGRRRGSYNEQFF TGCAGTGCTACTCCTCTTGGGCGGAGGAGGGGATCCTACAATGAGCAGTTCTTC
. . TRBJ1-1 TRBV9 CASSARLGNTEAFF TGTGCCAGCAGCGCAAGGCTGGGAAACACTGAAGCTTTCTTT
. . TRBJ1-2 TRBV3-1 CASSHPTGSNYGYTF TGTGCCAGCAGCCACCCGACAGGTTCTAACTATGGCTACACCTTC
. . TRBJ1-2 TRBV28 CASGPGGYTF TGTGCCAGCGGGCCTGGGGGCTACACCTTC
. . TRBJ2-1 TRBV20-1 CSASLGFDNEQFF TGCAGTGCTAGCTTGGGGTTCGACAATGAGCAGTTCTTC
. TRBD1 TRBJ2-1 TRBV15 CATSRDPGQVGPREFF TGTGCCACCAGCAGAGATCCTGGACAGGTCGGCCCCAGGGAGTTCTTC
once . TRBJ2-1 TRBV21-1 CASSKYGTGSYNEQFF TGTGCCAGCAGCAAGTATGGGACAGGCTCCTACAATGAGCAGTTCTTC
. TRBD2 TRBJ2-1 TRBV24-1 CATSDRLAGYEQFF TGTGCCACCAGTGACAGACTAGCGGGGTATGAGCAGTTCTTC
once TRBD2 TRBJ2-5 TRBV30 CAWSSGLAGGTGETQYF TGTGCCTGGAGTTCCGGACTAGCGGGAGGGACGGGGGAGACCCAGTACTTC
. . TRBJ2-6 TRBV5-1 CASSSEPSGANVLTF TGCGCCAGCAGTTCCGAACCCTCCGGGGCCAACGTCCTGACTTTC
. . TRBJ2-2 TRBV15 CATSKPLLGREELFF TGTGCCACCAGCAAACCATTGCTGGGGCGCGAGGAGCTGTTTTTT
. . TRBJ1-4 TRBV4-1 CASSQDQANEKLFF TGCGCCAGCAGCCAAGACCAGGCTAATGAAAAACTGTTTTTT
. TRBD1 TRBJ2-2 TRBV19 CASRHPGQGGTGELFF TGTGCCAGTAGACACCCCGGACAGGGTGGGACCGGGGAGCTGTTTTTT
once . TRBJ2-4 TRBV29-1 CSVARQNEGGNIQYF TGCAGCGTTGCCCGGCAAAACGAGGGGGGGAACATTCAGTACTTC
. TRBD1 TRBJ1-1 TRBV18 CASSPRGQGAGNTEAFF TGTGCCAGCTCACCACGGGGACAGGGGGCTGGGAACACTGAAGCTTTCTTT
. . TRBJ1-1 TRBV5-1 CASSWGGMNTEAFF TGCGCCAGCAGCTGGGGGGGGATGAACACTGAAGCTTTCTTT
. . TRBJ1-2 TRBV12-3/TRBV12-4 CASSNTMRGYTF TGTGCCAGCAGCAATACCATGCGGGGCTACACCTTC
. TRBD1 TRBJ1-1 TRBV23-1 CASSQPGQGKCENTEAFF TGCGCCAGCAGTCAACCGGGACAGGGCAAATGCGAGAACACTGAAGCTTTCTTT
. . TRBJ2-7 TRBV3-1 CASSTRRTAHSYEQYF TGTGCCAGCAGCACTAGAAGGACAGCTCACTCCTACGAGCAGTACTTC
. . TRBJ2-4 TRBV15 CATSRDRGELAKNIQYF TGTGCCACCAGCAGAGATCGAGGAGAACTAGCCAAAAACATTCAGTACTTC
. . TRBJ1-6 TRBV18 CASSPDPNSPLHF TGTGCCAGCTCCCCGGATCCAAATTCACCCCTCCACTTT
. TRBD2 TRBJ2-3 TRBV7-2 CASSPGLGGRGGPDTQYF TGTGCCAGCAGCCCCGGACTAGGCGGGAGGGGGGGCCCAGATACGCAGTATTTT
. . TRBJ1-4 TRBV7-9 CASSPMNRDLETNEKLFF TGTGCCAGCAGCCCAATGAACCGGGACCTTGAAACTAATGAAAAACTGTTTTTT
once TRBD1 TRBJ2-6 TRBV25-1 CASSEAPGQGIESGANVLTF TGTGCCAGCAGTGAGGCTCCGGGACAGGGAATCGAGTCTGGGGCCAACGTCCTGACTTTC
. . TRBJ2-5 TRBV20-1 CSKGRAVQETQYF TGCAGTAAGGGACGGGCGGTTCAAGAGACCCAGTACTTC
. . TRBJ1-6 TRBV28 CASSPGRGYSPLHF TGTGCCAGCAGCCCCGGACGGGGGTATTCACCCCTCCACTTT
. TRBD1 TRBJ1-2 TRBV12-3/TRBV12-4 CASSLGTGGDYGYTF TGTGCCAGCAGCCTAGGCACAGGGGGCGACTATGGCTACACCTTC
. . TRBJ2-3 TRBV6-5 CASSYSGRPTDTQYF TGTGCCAGCAGTTACTCAGGGCGTCCCACAGATACGCAGTATTTT
. . TRBJ1-4 TRBV6-6 CASSLDGVREKLFF TGTGCCAGCAGTTTGGACGGCGTACGGGAAAAACTGTTTTTT
. TRBD1 TRBJ2-7 TRBV20-1 CSAQRDRAREQYF TGCAGTGCCCAAAGGGACAGGGCGCGGGAGCAGTACTTC